This T cell receptor (beta chain) was retrieved from a study of cytomegalovirus exposure and HLA in healthy donors. Broader study findings: Most subjects had HLA-A and HLA-B alleles reportedly predicted accurately by TCR beta sequences. A later analysis by the authors found several of the most significant clusters apparently linked to common viral pathogens.

PCR involved 60 Vbeta and 13 Jbeta primers. Libraries were prepared by immunoSEQ multiplex PCR; TCRdb keeps only in-frame clonotypes and omits some of them. The sample lists around 67,000 clones, roughly two thirds occurring once. CDR1 is SNHLY, CDR2 FYNNEI, per germline. The CDR3 runs 14 residues. Trimming cost V 7 bases and J 0 bases, with 12 bases left between them. On this clone: The antigen is unknown.

The source of this sequence is a woman between 45 and 60 years old in good health and CMV-seronegative. This chain uses TRBV2 with TRBJ2-5; possible D gene TRBD2, 5 bases. The sequencing input was PBMCs. The CDR3 is CASIRRLYQETQYF. CDR3 nucleotides: TGTGCCAGCATAAGGAGACTATACCAAGAGACCCAGTACTTC.